This TCR beta chain appears in the sequencing data of a study of multiple sclerosis patients with progressive multifocal leukoencephalopathy. Repertoires were generated with immunoSEQ multiplex PCR, while TCRdb's copy carries only in-frame clones and drops some. Of about 31,000 clones in the sample, around 90% were seen once. Sample time point: time of PML onset. Between roughly 16 and 60 months of natalizumab therapy passed before PML developed in these natalizumab-treated patients. Germline-derived CDR1 and CDR2 are SGHRS and YFSETQ. CDR3 length: 15 residues. V gave up 2 bases and J gave up 4 bases; unmatched junction bases: 8. This clone has just one count.

The chain recombines TRBV5-1 with TRBJ1-2; 7 positions agree with TRBD1. The source was PBMCs, collected from a patient treated with natalizumab. This clonotype originated in a woman between 35 and 50 years old with progressive multifocal leukoencephalopathy. In DNA, the CDR3 is TGCGCCAGCAGCTTATCAGGACAGGCGTCCTATGGCTACACCTTC. It is translated as CASSLSGQASYGYTF.